Shown below are 26 T cell receptor beta chains from a single sample sequenced in a study of T cell repertoires in cytomegalovirus infection. No antigens are known for them. TCRdb recomputed calls from the reads with MiXCR, one row per CDR3 protein. Among some 800,000 distinct CDR3 sequences listed, 29% were seen once. Sequences were derived from cultured CD8+ T cells from PBMCs, sampled from culture after CMV antigen stimulation. These receptors originate from a human donor in good health (CMV status not recorded). Some clones in this sample may be carry-over from other donors' samples.

This clonotype was picked up many times. The chain carries TRBV7-2 and TRBJ2-1; unclear D gene. The V end was cut by 5 bases, the J end by 8 bases, with 7 bases between. CDR3 size: 11 residues. Germline loops: CDR1 SGHTA, CDR2 FQGNSA. The CDR3 region has the DNA TGTGCCAGCAGCCCAGGTCATGAGCAGTTCTTC. This codes for CASSPGHEQFF.

In this sample, this clonotype turned up once. This CDR3 fails to terminate in the conserved phenylalanine or tryptophan, so it likely reflects a read error. The chain employs TRBV6-5 and TRBJ1-1, with 7 bases matching TRBD1. Losses at the gene ends were 2 bases for V and 5 bases for J; bases not matched to a gene: 2. Germline CDR1 and CDR2: MNHEY and SVGAGI. The CDR3 contains 13 residues. The CDR3: CASSYPRGTEAFL. CDR3 nucleotides: TGTGCCAGCAGTTACCCCAGGGGGACTGAAGCTTTCCTT.

This clonotype has a count of ten or more. The rearrangement links TRBV7-6 to TRBJ2-1; D is ambiguous. Germline V gene lookup returns CDR1 SGHVS and CDR2 FNYEAQ. The CDR3 covers 16 residues. Trimming took off 0 bases at V and 6 bases at J, with 15 bases between the two ends. The CDR3 spells CASSLAWAAPVNEQFF. CDR3 DNA sequence: TGTGCCAGCAGCTTAGCGTGGGCAGCCCCAGTCAATGAGCAGTTCTTC.

CDR3: CSVENRGVYGYTF. The CDR3 coding sequence is TGCAGCGTTGAAAACAGGGGGGTCTATGGCTACACCTTC. This chain links TRBV29-1 with TRBJ1-2, with TRBD1 identical over 8 bases. CDR3 length equals 13 residues. The ends lost 2 bases at V and 4 bases at J; junction bases unmatched: 3. Germline values: CDR1 SQVTM, CDR2 ANQGSEA.

This clonotype occurred a few times. The CDR3 bases are TGTGCCAGCAGTTCCACAGGGGGCTTACACGAGCAGTACTTC. It yields the protein CASSSTGGLHEQYF. The chain employs TRBV6-1 and TRBJ2-7; 9 bases line up with TRBD1. CDR3 length equals 14 residues. Germline CDR1 and CDR2: MNHNS and SASEGT. Germline trimming cut 5 bases from V and 5 bases from J; bases unmatched to any gene: 7.

The sample holds a few counts of this clonotype. The rearrangement uses TRBV20-1 and TRBJ1-1; 7 bases match TRBD1. The junction had 14 bases not matched to a gene; V was cut back by 5 bases and J by 8 bases. Germline CDR1 and CDR2: DFQATT and SNEGSKA (reference sequence). The CDR3 totals 14 residues. This CDR3 is CSAGRRGPGKEAFF. Here the CDR3 DNA reads TGCAGTGCTGGCAGGAGGGGGCCGGGGAAAGAAGCTTTCTTT.

The J gene is TRBJ1-1, the V gene TRBV2; possible D gene TRBD1, 6 bases. The V end lost 5 bases, the J end lost 7 bases, and 11 bases lay between the germline ends. The CDR3 has 12 residues. From germline, CDR1 is SNHLY and CDR2 FYNNEI. The CDR3 nucleotides read TGTGCCAGCAGTCCAGACAGGCTTGAAGCTTTCTTT. Amino acid sequence: CASSPDRLEAFF.

The V and J genes are TRBV6-5 and TRBJ2-2; D not resolved. V lost 2 bases and J lost 4, with 14 bases in between. The CDR3 sequence is 16 residues long. Germline V gene data show CDR1 as MNHEY and CDR2 as SVGAGI. The CDR3 bases are TGTGCCAGCAGTTACGGGGTAGGACGAGGCACCGGGGAGCTGTTTTTT. Translating it yields CASSYGVGRGTGELFF.

The sample holds a few counts of this clonotype. The chain carries TRBV6-2 or TRBV6-3 and TRBJ1-2, with TRBD1 as a possible D gene (6 bases). This CDR3 is 16 amino acids long. Germline V gene sequence: CDR1 MNHEY, CDR2 SVGEGT. V lost 2 bases, J lost 7 bases, and 20 bases lay in between. The CDR3 loop reads CASSYTTRGLESGYTF. CDR3 bases: TGTGCCAGCAGTTACACCACACGGGGGCTCGAGTCTGGCTACACCTTC.

This clonotype was seen a few times. The chain carries TRBV6-5 and TRBJ1-5; 7 nucleotides line up with TRBD1. Trimming at V came to 5 bases and at J to 5 bases, leaving 3 bases not matched to a gene. The CDR3 spans 13 residues. The germline CDR1 and CDR2 sequences are MNHEY and SVGAGI. The CDR3 protein is CASSRQGDQPQHF. For the CDR3, the DNA is TGTGCCAGCAGTAGACAGGGTGATCAGCCCCAGCATTTT.

This clonotype was recorded many times. The J gene is TRBJ1-2, the V gene TRBV6-2 or TRBV6-3; 8 positions agree with TRBD1. The V and J ends lost 5 bases and 3 bases, in that order; junction bases with no gene match: 8. The CDR3 is made up of 15 amino acids. Germline lookup yields CDR1 MNHEY and CDR2 SVGEGT. The CDR3 nucleotides are TGTGCCAGCAGTCAAACCCGGGACAGGTACTATGGCTACACCTTC. It specifies CASSQTRDRYYGYTF.

The chain joins TRBV19 to TRBJ1-1; D ambiguous. Germline V gives CDR1 LNHDA, CDR2 SQIVND (reference sequence). The length of the CDR3 is 13 residues. Trimming stripped 4 bases from V and 3 bases from J, with 9 bases between. The CDR3 loop is CASSRPLDTEAFF. CDR3 DNA sequence: TGTGCCAGTAGTAGACCGTTGGACACTGAAGCTTTCTTT.

This clonotype has a handful of counts. The chain recombines TRBV29-1 with TRBJ2-7; 9 bases are a match to TRBD2. V shed 5 bases and J 4 bases; nucleotides not matched to a gene: 9. The CDR3 totals 14 residues. Germline-derived CDR1 and CDR2 are SQVTM and ANQGSEA. The CDR3 DNA reads TGCAGCGTTATACCCGGCGGGGGGGCTTACGAGCAGTACTTC. Translated, it gives CSVIPGGGAYEQYF.

This chain connects TRBV28 to TRBJ2-4; TRBD1 agrees at 8 bases. CDR3 length: 14 residues. V lost 6 bases, J lost 8 bases, and 9 bases stayed unmatched. Germline loops: CDR1 MDHEN, CDR2 SYDVKM. This chain's CDR3 is CASSLRGRTDIQYF. Here the CDR3 DNA reads TGTGCCAGCAGCCTCAGGGGGCGAACGGACATTCAGTACTTC.

The chain combines TRBV13 with TRBJ1-6; the D gene is possibly TRBD1 (6 bases). The CDR3 length is 16 residues. CDR1 is PRHDT, CDR2 FYEKMQ, per germline (reference sequence). Trimming cost V 0 bases and J 4 bases, with 10 bases left between them. The DNA of the CDR3 is TGTGCCAGCAGCTTAGGACAGGGACCTTATAATTCACCCCTCCACTTT. Translated, it gives CASSLGQGPYNSPLHF. Looking up the rest from reference TRBV13 and TRBJ1-6 gives the full variable domain: AAGVIQSPRHLIKEKRETATLKCYPIPRHDTVYWYQQGPGQDPQFLISFYEKMQSDKGSIPDRFSAQQFSDYHSELNMSSLELGDSALYFCASSLGQGPYNSPLHFGNGTRLTVT.

The chain combines TRBV12-3 or TRBV12-4 with TRBJ1-5; D is perhaps TRBD1 (6 bases). The length of the CDR3 is 15 residues. V lost 4 bases and J 4 bases, leaving 14 bases between the germline ends. Written as DNA, the CDR3 is TGTGCCAGCAGTTCCGCCCCGGGACATAATCAGCCCCAGCATTTT. Its protein is CASSSAPGHNQPQHF.

The J gene is TRBJ1-1, the V gene TRBV5-1, with D possibly matching TRBD1 (5 bases). Trimming pared 5 bases from V and 0 bases from J, leaving 14 bases between. CDR3 length equals 15 residues. Per the germline V gene, CDR1 is SGHRS and CDR2 is YFSETQ. CDR3 bases: TGCGCCAGCAGTCCTGGGGAGGGGTTGAACACTGAAGCTTTCTTT. This codes for CASSPGEGLNTEAFF.

The rearrangement uses TRBV27 and TRBJ1-5; D call uncertain. Trimming left V 6 bases short and J 6 bases short, with 12 bases between. CDR3 length equals 13 residues. CDR1 is MNHEY, CDR2 SMNVEV, per germline (reference sequence). The CDR3 DNA sequence: TGTGCCAGCAGCCTCGGGTCCGTTCAGCCCCAGCATTTT. It translates to CASSLGSVQPQHF.

The gene calls are TRBV27 and TRBJ2-3; 8 nucleotides line up with TRBD2. The CDR3 runs to 13 residues. From germline, CDR1 is MNHEY and CDR2 SMNVEV (reference sequence). Unmatched junction bases numbered 3, after V lost 2 bases and J lost 8 bases. CDR3 DNA: TGTGCCAGCAGTTTAACGGGGGGGATTACGCAGTATTTT. Amino acids: CASSLTGGITQYF.

The table lists this clonotype with a few counts. The chain employs TRBV6-1 and TRBJ1-1; the D is unclear. This CDR3 spans 15 amino acids. Between the trimmed V and J ends, which lost 5 bases and 0 bases, there was a span of 13 bases. The V gene's germline CDR1 is MNHNS and CDR2 SASEGT. CDR3 sequence reads: CASSPMAGLNTEAFF. CDR3 nucleotide sequence: TGTGCCAGCAGTCCCATGGCAGGATTGAACACTGAAGCTTTCTTT.

This clonotype was counted only a few times. This rearrangement joins TRBV5-5 to TRBJ2-2; 7 bases line up with TRBD1. CDR1 is SGHKS and CDR2 is YYEKEE in the germline V gene (reference sequence). This CDR3 spans 16 amino acids. V was clipped by 3 bases and J by 0 bases; unmatched bases: 5. In nucleotides, the CDR3 is TGTGCCAGCAGCTCCGGGACAGCAGCGAACACCGGGGAGCTGTTTTTT. Protein product: CASSSGTAANTGELFF.

The chain links TRBV19 to TRBJ2-1, with D possibly TRBD2 on 5 matching bases. Germline loops: CDR1 LNHDA, CDR2 SQIVND (reference sequence). The CDR3 length is 17 residues. V was clipped by 3 bases and J by 0 bases, with 15 bases between them. The CDR3 reads CASSISAWESSYNEQFF. The CDR3 nucleotides read TGTGCCAGTAGTATCAGTGCATGGGAGAGCTCCTACAATGAGCAGTTCTTC.

Here the CDR3 reads CASSVGLAGGHEQYF. The CDR3 DNA reads TGTGCCAGCAGCGTCGGACTAGCGGGGGGCCACGAGCAGTACTTC. The chain combines TRBV9 with TRBJ2-7; 14 nucleotides align to TRBD2. With V trimmed by 2 bases and J by 5 bases, 3 bases remained unmatched. The CDR3 is 15 amino acids. Germline values: CDR1 SGDLS, CDR2 YYNGEE.

This clonotype showed up just a few times. The J gene is TRBJ2-5, the V gene TRBV7-9; no clear D. Trimming shortened V by 3 bases and J by 6 bases, and 8 bases separated the two germline ends. CDR3 length: 12 residues. CDR1 is SEHNR and CDR2 is FQNEAQ in the germline V gene (reference sequence). The CDR3: CASSLKPQTQYF. The CDR3 bases are TGTGCCAGCAGCTTGAAACCACAGACCCAGTACTTC.

The chain employs TRBV6-1 and TRBJ1-1; no clear D. V lost 10 bases, J lost 0 bases, and 15 bases lay in between. The CDR3 has 14 amino acids. The germline CDR1 and CDR2 sequences are MNHNS and SASEGT. CDR3 region: CATSPLIVNTEAFF. CDR3 DNA: TGTGCCACCTCGCCCCTCATAGTGAACACTGAAGCTTTCTTT.

The V and J genes are TRBV10-3 and TRBJ1-1, with TRBD1 as a possible D gene (6 bases). CDR1 ENHRY and CDR2 SYGVKD come from the germline V gene. The V end lost 4 bases, the J end lost 1 base, and 10 bases lay between the germline ends. The CDR3 loop spans 14 amino acids. For the CDR3, the DNA is TGTGCCATCAGTGCCGGGACACAGAACACTGAAGCTTTCTTT. This encodes CAISAGTQNTEAFF.